Below, 24 T cell receptor beta chains from the same sample are listed, as sequenced in a study of T cell responses to AZD1222 COVID-19 vaccine. Method: immunoSEQ multiplex PCR; TCRdb's copy keeps in-frame clones and lacks some. Of just over 150,000 clones listed, 90% are singletons. Sequenced here: peripheral blood, sampled on day 0 of AZD1222 vaccination. These receptors were obtained from an adult in good health.

The chain combines TRBV11-1 with TRBJ2-6, with 8 bases matching TRBD1. The germline gives CDR1 SGHAT, CDR2 FQDESV (reference sequence). This CDR3 contains 15 residues. The trim removed 5 bases at V and 3 bases at J, leaving 3 bases unmatched. The CDR3 here is CASSPGGVGANVLTF. The DNA of the CDR3 is TGTGCCAGCAGCCCAGGGGGCGTTGGGGCCAACGTCCTGACTTTC.

The V gene is TRBV3-1 (or the pseudogene TRBV3-2), the J gene TRBJ2-4, with 13 bases that match TRBD2. The CDR3 is 18 residues long. J gave up 0 bases and V 6 bases, and 8 bases lay outside the gene matches. Germline values: CDR1 LGHDT, CDR2 YNNKEL (reference sequence). CDR3 sequence (DNA): TGTGCCAGCAGTCGAACTAGCGGGAGGGCCTCAGCCAAAAACATTCAGTACTTC. This translates into CASSRTSGRASAKNIQYF.

The chain has TRBV5-1 and TRBJ1-3; no definite D call. The CDR3 is made up of 14 amino acids. Germline V gene data show CDR1 as SGHRS and CDR2 as YFSETQ. Trimming removed 10 bases from V and 0 bases from J, with 14 bases in between. DNA of the CDR3: TGCGCCGGTGAAGGGCTCCTCTCTGGAAACACCATATATTTT. It yields the protein CAGEGLLSGNTIYF.

The chain couples TRBV5-5 to TRBJ2-1; the D gene is possibly TRBD2 (6 bases). The CDR3 is made up of 15 amino acids. Germline CDR1 reads SGHKS; CDR2 reads YYEKEE (reference sequence). Trimming removed 0 bases at V and 8 bases at J, with 15 bases between. The CDR3 DNA is TGTGCCAGCAGCTTGGGGGTGGGACTGGGAGATGAGCAGTTCTTC. Protein product: CASSLGVGLGDEQFF.

V gene TRBV2 combines with J gene TRBJ1-5; weak D call: TRBD1 (6 bases). In germline, CDR1 is SNHLY, CDR2 FYNNEI. This CDR3 is 15 amino acids long. Trimming left V 2 bases short and J 1 base short, with 9 bases between. This CDR3 reads CASSEIGTSNQPQHF. The CDR3 coding sequence is TGTGCCAGCAGTGAAATCGGGACAAGCAATCAGCCCCAGCATTTT.

V and J are TRBV14 and TRBJ1-1; D perhaps matches TRBD1 (5 bases). Trimming cost V 4 bases and J 3 bases, with 12 bases left between them. The germline V gene has CDR1 SGHDN and CDR2 FVKESK. The CDR3 has 14 amino acids. In DNA form, the CDR3 reads TGTGCCAGCAGCCCGCACCGGGGGTACACTGAAGCTTTCTTT. Its protein is CASSPHRGYTEAFF.

In nucleotides, the CDR3 is TGTGCCAGCAGCGAGGGGACATTAGCACGGGCTCGTAGCGAGGGGAGACCCTACAATGAGCAGTTCTTC. This sequence encodes CASSEGTLARARSEGRPYNEQFF. The chain links TRBV9 to TRBJ2-1; maybe TRBD1 (6 bases). From germline, CDR1 is SGDLS and CDR2 YYNGEE. The CDR3 loop spans 23 amino acids. V was clipped by 3 bases and J by 2 bases, with 36 bases between them.

The chain is built from TRBV6-5 and TRBJ1-2; D perhaps matches TRBD1 (5 bases). Trimming took off 7 bases at V and 4 bases at J, with 19 bases between the two ends. This CDR3 has 15 amino acids. Germline-derived CDR1 and CDR2 are MNHEY and SVGAGI. The CDR3 DNA reads TGTGCCAGCACCCCAGGGACCATGGCGATCTATGGCTACACCTTC. This translates into CASTPGTMAIYGYTF.

V gene TRBV15 combines with J gene TRBJ2-1; possibly TRBD1 for D (6 bases). The ends were cut back, 2 bases at V and 2 bases at J, with 10 bases in the middle. The CDR3 length is 15 residues. CDR1 is LNHNV, CDR2 YYDKDF, per germline (reference sequence). The CDR3 is CATSRYRDTYNEQFF. The DNA for the CDR3 is TGTGCCACCAGCAGATACAGGGACACCTACAATGAGCAGTTCTTC.

This clone has only a few counts. The V and J genes are TRBV2 and TRBJ2-3, with D perhaps matching TRBD1 (6 bases). The germline V gene has CDR1 SNHLY and CDR2 FYNNEI. The CDR3 runs 15 residues. The V end lost 6 bases, the J end lost 2 bases, and 15 bases lay between the germline ends. Here the CDR3 reads CASRKQGIDTDTQYF. In DNA, the CDR3 is TGTGCCAGCAGGAAACAGGGAATCGACACAGATACGCAGTATTTT.

This chain uses TRBV19 with TRBJ1-1; TRBD1 might be the D (6 bases). The CDR3 is 15 residues long. Germline lookup yields CDR1 LNHDA and CDR2 SQIVND (reference sequence). V gave up 7 bases and J gave up 1 base, with 16 bases separating them. For the CDR3, the DNA is TGTGCCAGTATGGCAGGGGAACTAGGGAACACTGAAGCTTTCTTT. The encoded protein is CASMAGELGNTEAFF.

The rearrangement uses TRBV11-2 and TRBJ2-1, with unresolved D. The germline gives CDR1 SGHAT, CDR2 FQNNGV. The CDR3 is made up of 17 amino acids. V was cut by 1 base and J by 0 bases, with 13 bases left in between. The CDR3 here is CASSLVYGQSSYNEQFF. The CDR3 nucleotides read TGTGCCAGCAGCTTAGTGTACGGGCAAAGCTCCTACAATGAGCAGTTCTTC.

This clone was detected a few times. The chain couples TRBV6-4 to TRBJ2-1; D gene uncertain. CDR3 size: 13 residues. V dropped 4 bases and J dropped 9 bases, with 13 bases sitting between them. Germline-derived CDR1 and CDR2 are MRHNA and SNTAGT. For the CDR3, the DNA is TGTGCCAGCAGTGGGGATGAGTTCTCTGAGCAGTTCTTC. The encoded protein is CASSGDEFSEQFF.

The rearrangement uses TRBV11-3 and TRBJ2-1; D perhaps matches TRBD2 (6 bases). CDR3 length: 11 amino acids. Germline V gene data show CDR1 as SGHNT and CDR2 as YENEEA. The germline V and J ends were trimmed by 5 bases and 10 bases, with 9 bases remaining between them. DNA for the CDR3: TGTGCCAGCAGCCTAGGAGGGGAGCAGTTCTTC. Its protein is CASSLGGEQFF.

V usage is TRBV15 and J usage is TRBJ2-3, with D tentatively TRBD1 (5 bases). Germline lookup yields CDR1 LNHNV and CDR2 YYDKDF (reference sequence). This CDR3 is built from 13 residues. V was shortened by 0 bases and J by 5 bases, with 6 bases between the two germline ends. The CDR3 bases are TGTGCCACCAGCAGAGATCAGGGAGATACGCAGTATTTT. This gives the protein CATSRDQGDTQYF.

V gene TRBV18 combines with J gene TRBJ2-5; 9 bases are shared with TRBD1. CDR3 length equals 15 residues. The germline gives CDR1 KGHSH, CDR2 LQKENI. The junction had 7 bases not matched to a gene; V was cut back by 6 bases and J by 2 bases. CDR3 region: CASSRQGGIQETQYF. As DNA, the CDR3 is TGTGCCAGCTCCCGACAGGGGGGGATACAAGAGACCCAGTACTTC.

This clone was seen only once. This chain uses TRBV3-1 (or the pseudogene TRBV3-2) with TRBJ2-7; 11 positions agree with TRBD2. The CDR3 is 18 amino acids. Germline CDR1 and CDR2: LGHDT and YNNKEL (reference sequence). The junction had 12 bases not matched to a gene; V was cut back by 3 bases and J by 2 bases. CDR3 loop: CASSHNPGTSGRPYEQYF. In DNA form, the CDR3 reads TGTGCCAGCAGCCATAATCCCGGGACTAGCGGCAGACCCTACGAGCAGTACTTC.

This clone was recorded only once. J is TRBJ2-1 and V is TRBV19, with unresolved D. V lost 3 bases to trimming and J lost 6 bases, with 9 bases between them. This CDR3 has 13 residues. Germline CDR1 is LNHDA and CDR2 is SQIVND (reference sequence). The CDR3 DNA sequence: TGTGCCAGTAGTATCACCCGGTTCAATGAGCAGTTCTTC. It is translated as CASSITRFNEQFF.

The genes are TRBV7-2 and TRBJ1-5, with D unclear. Germline-derived CDR1 and CDR2 are SGHTA and FQGNSA. The CDR3 runs 15 residues. V was cut by 2 bases and J by 0 bases, with 8 bases left in between. CDR3 in amino acids: CASSLYTDSNQPQHF. CDR3 nucleotide sequence: TGTGCCAGCAGCTTATATACTGATAGCAATCAGCCCCAGCATTTT.

The J gene is TRBJ2-1, the V gene TRBV11-3; D gene uncertain. CDR3 length: 13 residues. The germline CDR1 and CDR2 sequences are SGHNT and YENEEA. V lost 2 bases and J 5 bases, leaving 7 bases between the germline ends. The CDR3 is CASSLLRNNEQFF. The CDR3 coding sequence is TGTGCCAGCAGCTTACTCAGAAACAATGAGCAGTTCTTC.

V usage is TRBV7-3 and J usage is TRBJ2-1; D call uncertain. The V end lost 4 bases, the J end lost 5 bases, and 9 bases lay between the germline ends. This CDR3 has 13 amino acids. The V gene's germline CDR1 is SGHTA and CDR2 FQGTGA. The chain's CDR3 is CASSSPQHNEQFF. CDR3 nucleotide sequence: TGTGCCAGCAGCTCCCCTCAACACAATGAGCAGTTCTTC. Filled out from reference TRBV7-3 and TRBJ2-1, the complete variable domain reads GAGVSQTPSNKVTEKGKYVELRCDPISGHTALYWYRQSLGQGPEFLIYFQGTGAADDSGLPNDRFFAVRPEGSVSTLKIQRTERGDSAVYLCASSSPQHNEQFFGPGTRLTVL.

The chain links TRBV7-2 to TRBJ1-2, with D tentatively TRBD1 (5 bases). Trimming removed 5 bases at V and 1 base at J, with 11 bases between. Germline CDR1 SGHTA, CDR2 FQGNSA. CDR3 size: 14 residues. The CDR3 is CASSDSINNYGYTF. The CDR3 nucleotides are TGTGCCAGCAGCGACAGCATTAATAACTATGGCTACACCTTC.

The chain uses TRBV28 and TRBJ1-4; maybe TRBD1 (6 bases). The CDR3 is made up of 16 amino acids. V gave up 2 bases and J gave up 7 bases, with 17 bases separating them. The V gene's germline CDR1 is MDHEN and CDR2 SYDVKM. CDR3 nucleotide sequence: TGTGCCAGCAGTTTAGGACAGAGGGGAGTTGGTGAAAAACTGTTTTTT. Its translation is CASSLGQRGVGEKLFF.

The chain is built from TRBV28 and TRBJ2-7, with D unresolved. The ends were cut back, 3 bases at V and 3 bases at J, with 15 bases in the middle. This CDR3 contains 15 residues. Germline V lookup: CDR1 MDHEN, CDR2 SYDVKM. CDR3 protein: CASSLGSAANYEQYF. The CDR3 DNA reads TGTGCCAGCAGTTTGGGTTCGGCAGCCAACTACGAGCAGTACTTC.